The clone carrying this T cell receptor beta chain ranks as medium-sized. The record originates from a study of circulating CD8 cells and anti-PD-1 response in melanoma. TCR libraries were prepared from approximately 15 ng of total RNA with the QIAseq Immune Repertoire TCR panel. Using its own MiXCR run on the reads, TCRdb lists one record per CDR3 protein. The sample holds about 830 distinct CDR3 sequences; under 14% are singletons and the top ten take around 52%. Live CD3+CD8+TCRalphabeta+ cells were sorted into four subsets by PD-1 and/or TIGIT. Sequences were derived from CD8+ T cells from PBMCs, sampled at baseline or after one month of anti-PD-1 therapy (not recorded which). The TCR originated in a human donor with melanoma.

CDR3 nucleotides: TGTGCCAGTAGTATAGGTGGTCAGCCCCAGCATTTT. It is translated as CASSIGGQPQHF. The chain recombines TRBV19 with TRBJ1-5; no firm D call. Germline V gene data show CDR1 as LNHDA and CDR2 as SQIVND (reference sequence). This CDR3 spans 12 amino acids. The V end lost 1 base, the J end lost 6 bases, and 4 bases lay between the germline ends.